Included here is one T cell receptor (beta chain) sequence, with context. This record belongs to a study of blood T cell repertoires in COVID-19. Original data processing: Using reference gene primer amplification, nucleated cell counts were estimated. TCRdb's table, derived via immunoSEQ multiplex PCR, lists solely in-frame clones and lacks some. V and J calls and clone size are copied from that table; D and trimming were computed from the DNA. This sample has around 390,000 clones, with 80% to 90% found just once. Recruitment covered 20 to 25 US areas and drew participants whose ages spanned roughly 18 to 89 years. Cohorts were determined from participant-reported clinical history. This CDR3 contains 16 residues. The germline gives CDR1 MGHRA, CDR2 YSYEKL. V shed 2 bases and J 6 bases; nucleotides not matched to a gene: 12.

The chain links TRBV4-1 to TRBJ1-2; 7 nucleotides line up with TRBD1. This receptor was obtained from a woman aged 45-65 years who had recovered from COVID-19. The source material was PBMCs or T cells enriched from blood (not recorded which). For the CDR3, the DNA is TGCGCCAGCAGCCAATTTCACCCTCCCAGGGGGGATGGCTACACCTTC. It translates to CASSQFHPPRGDGYTF.